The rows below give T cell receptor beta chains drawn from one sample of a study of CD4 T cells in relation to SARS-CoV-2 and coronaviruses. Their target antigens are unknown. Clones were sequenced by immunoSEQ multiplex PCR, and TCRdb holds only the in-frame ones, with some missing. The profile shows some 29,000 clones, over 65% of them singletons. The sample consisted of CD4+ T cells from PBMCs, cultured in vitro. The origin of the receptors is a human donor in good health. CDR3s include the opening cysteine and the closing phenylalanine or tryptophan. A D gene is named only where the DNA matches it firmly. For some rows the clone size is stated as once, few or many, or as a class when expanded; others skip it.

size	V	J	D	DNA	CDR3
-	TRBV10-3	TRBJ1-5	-	TGTGCCATCAGTGACCGGGGAGGGTCAAGCAATCAGCCCCAGCATTTT	CAISDRGGSSNQPQHF
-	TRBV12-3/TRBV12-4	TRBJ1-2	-	TGTGCCAGCAGATCCTCAAGCCGGGATGGCTACACCTTC	CASRSSSRDGYTF
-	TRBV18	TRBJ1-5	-	TGTGCCAGCTCAACCCGAAGGACCCCTAACTACGATCAGCCCCAGCATTTT	CASSTRRTPNYDQPQHF
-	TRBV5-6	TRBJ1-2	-	TGTGCCAGCAGCGCGGCCCCGGCCAACTATGGCTACACCTTC	CASSAAPANYGYTF
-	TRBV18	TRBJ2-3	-	TGTGCCAGCTCACCACCGTACTCAACAGATACGCAGTATTTT	CASSPPYSTDTQYF
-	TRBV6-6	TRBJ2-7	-	TGTGCCAGCAGTTACTTAGCGGAGAATTCCTACGAGCAGTACTTC	CASSYLAENSYEQYF
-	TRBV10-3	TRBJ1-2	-	TGTGCCATCCGAGGGGATATCATCTATGGCTACACCTTC	CAIRGDIIYGYTF
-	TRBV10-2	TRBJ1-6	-	TGCGCCAGCAGCCGACAAGGGGGATCCTCCTATAATTCACCCCTCCACTTT	CASSRQGGSSYNSPLHF
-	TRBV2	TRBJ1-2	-	TGTGCCAGCAGTGAGATAGGGTGGAACTATGGCTACACCTTC	CASSEIGWNYGYTF
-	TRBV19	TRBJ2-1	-	TGTGCCAGTAGTATATCCAGCGGAGAATACAATGAGCAGTTCTTC	CASSISSGEYNEQFF
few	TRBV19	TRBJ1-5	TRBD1	TGTGCCAGTAGGGACGGACAGGGTCGCAATCAGCCCCAGCATTTT	CASRDGQGRNQPQHF
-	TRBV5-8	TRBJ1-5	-	TGTGCCAGCACCAGACAGAGAGATCAGCCCCAGCATTTT	CASTRQRDQPQHF
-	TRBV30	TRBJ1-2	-	TGTGCCTGGAGTGTGGGGTATGGCTACACCTTC	CAWSVGYGYTF
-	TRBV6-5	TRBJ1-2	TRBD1	TGTGCCAGCAGTTACGACAGGACAGGCGGGGGTGGCTACACCTTC	CASSYDRTGGGGYTF
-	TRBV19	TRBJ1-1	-	TGTGCCAGTAGTATCCTGAACACTGAAGCTTTCTTT	CASSILNTEAFF
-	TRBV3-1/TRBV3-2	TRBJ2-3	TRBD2	TGTGCCAGCAGCCAAGACCCTAGCGGGGGAGCGCTTACTAGCACAGATACGCAGTATTTT	CASSQDPSGGALTSTDTQYF
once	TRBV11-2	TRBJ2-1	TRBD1	TGTGCCAGCAGCAAATTTGCGTCGGGACAGGGGCTTGAGCAGTTCTTC	CASSKFASGQGLEQFF
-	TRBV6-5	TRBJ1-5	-	TGTGCCAGCACCCCACAGGTGGTCTCCAATCAGCCCCAGCATTTT	CASTPQVVSNQPQHF
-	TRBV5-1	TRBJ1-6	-	TGCGCCAGCAGCTTGGACGGACAGTATAATTCACCCCTCCACTTT	CASSLDGQYNSPLHF
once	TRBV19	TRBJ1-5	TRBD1	TGTGCCAGTACCGCATCCGGACAGGGAAAAGGGCCCCAGCATTTT	CASTASGQGKGPQHF
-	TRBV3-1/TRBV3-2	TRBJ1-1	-	TGTGCCAGCAGCCAAGTCGTGGGGGCGGTCCAGACTGAAGCTTTCTTT	CASSQVVGAVQTEAFF
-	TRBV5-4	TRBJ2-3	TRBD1	TGTGCCAGCAGCCTACCTACAGGGGTGACAGATACGCAGTATTTT	CASSLPTGVTDTQYF
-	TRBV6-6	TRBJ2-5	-	TGTGCCAGCAATCTCGAGACAGGGAGGGAGACCCAGTACTTC	CASNLETGRETQYF